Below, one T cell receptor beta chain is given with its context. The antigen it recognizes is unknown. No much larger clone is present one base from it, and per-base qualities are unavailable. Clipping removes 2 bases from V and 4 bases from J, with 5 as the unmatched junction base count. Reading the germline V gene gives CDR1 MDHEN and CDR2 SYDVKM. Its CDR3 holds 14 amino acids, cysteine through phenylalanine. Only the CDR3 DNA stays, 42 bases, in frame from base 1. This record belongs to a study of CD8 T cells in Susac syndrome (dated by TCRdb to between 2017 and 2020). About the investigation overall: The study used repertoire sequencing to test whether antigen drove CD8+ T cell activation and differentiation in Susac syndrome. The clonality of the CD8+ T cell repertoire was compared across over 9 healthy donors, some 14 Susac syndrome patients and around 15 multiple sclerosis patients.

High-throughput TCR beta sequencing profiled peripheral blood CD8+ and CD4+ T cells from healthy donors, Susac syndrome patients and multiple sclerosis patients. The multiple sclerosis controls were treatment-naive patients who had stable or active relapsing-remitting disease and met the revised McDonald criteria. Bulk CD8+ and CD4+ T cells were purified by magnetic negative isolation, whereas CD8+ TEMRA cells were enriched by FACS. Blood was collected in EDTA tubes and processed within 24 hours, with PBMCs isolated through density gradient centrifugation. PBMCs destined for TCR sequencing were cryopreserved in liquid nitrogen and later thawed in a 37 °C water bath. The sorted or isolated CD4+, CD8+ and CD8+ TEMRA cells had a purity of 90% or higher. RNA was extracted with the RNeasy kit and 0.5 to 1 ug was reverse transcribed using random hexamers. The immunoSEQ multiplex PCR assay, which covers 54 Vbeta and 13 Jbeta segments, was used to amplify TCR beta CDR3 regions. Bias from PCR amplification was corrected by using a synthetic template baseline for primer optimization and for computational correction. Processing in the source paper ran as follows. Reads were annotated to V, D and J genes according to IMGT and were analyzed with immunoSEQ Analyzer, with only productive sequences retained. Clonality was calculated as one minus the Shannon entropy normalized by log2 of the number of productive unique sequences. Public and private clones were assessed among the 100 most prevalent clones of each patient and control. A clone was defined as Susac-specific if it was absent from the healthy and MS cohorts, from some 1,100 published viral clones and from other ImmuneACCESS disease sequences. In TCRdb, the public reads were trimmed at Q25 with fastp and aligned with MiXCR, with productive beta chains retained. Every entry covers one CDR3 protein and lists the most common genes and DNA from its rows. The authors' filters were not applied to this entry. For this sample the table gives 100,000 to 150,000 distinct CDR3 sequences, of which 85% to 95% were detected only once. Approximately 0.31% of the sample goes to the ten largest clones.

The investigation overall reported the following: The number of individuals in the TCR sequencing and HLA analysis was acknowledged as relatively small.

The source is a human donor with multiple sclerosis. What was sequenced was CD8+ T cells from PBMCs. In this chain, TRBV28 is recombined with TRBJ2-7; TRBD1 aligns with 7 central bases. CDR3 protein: CASSLLDRAYEQYF. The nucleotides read TGTGCCAGCAGTTTACTAGACAGGGCATACGAGCAGTACTTC.